Below, one TCR beta chain is given with its context. 13 Jbeta primers and 60 Vbeta primers were used for the PCR. The data were produced by immunoSEQ multiplex PCR, yet TCRdb's version contains in-frame clones alone and is incomplete. The sample carries hundreds of thousands of clones, nearly 80% recorded once. The source of the sample is a study of cytomegalovirus exposure and HLA in healthy donors. Per the germline V gene, CDR1 is SEHNR and CDR2 is FQNEAQ (reference sequence). This CDR3 has 14 residues. The source of this sequence is a male donor in good health and CMV-seronegative. The source material was PBMCs. The rearrangement links TRBV7-9 to TRBJ2-5, with no clear D. The last part of the DNA fits TRBJ2-7 better; the J call may be wrong. The CDR3 region is CASSPSGRSYEQYF. The CDR3 DNA reads TGTGCCAGCAGCCCATCCGGCAGGTCCTACGAGCAGTACTTC.